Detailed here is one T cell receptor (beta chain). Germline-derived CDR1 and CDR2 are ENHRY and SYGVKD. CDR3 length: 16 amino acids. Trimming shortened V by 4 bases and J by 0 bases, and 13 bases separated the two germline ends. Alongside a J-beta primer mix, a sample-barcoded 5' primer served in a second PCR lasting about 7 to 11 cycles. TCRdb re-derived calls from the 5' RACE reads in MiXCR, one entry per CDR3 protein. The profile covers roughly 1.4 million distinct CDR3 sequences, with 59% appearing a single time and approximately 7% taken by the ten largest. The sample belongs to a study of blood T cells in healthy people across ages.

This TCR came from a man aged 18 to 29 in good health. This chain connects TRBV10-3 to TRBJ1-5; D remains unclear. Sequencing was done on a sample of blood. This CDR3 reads CAISASPADSNQPQHF. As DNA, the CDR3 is TGTGCCATCAGTGCGTCCCCCGCAGATAGCAATCAGCCCCAGCATTTT.